This T cell receptor (delta chain) was obtained from a study of gamma delta lymphoproliferative disorders and STAT genes. Overall study: Each gamma-chain library started from at least 50 ng of genomic DNA, using the LymphoTrack Dx TCRG Assay. For the delta chain, EuroClonality-NGS standard procedure was applied.

Study-wide results and limits: Most major patient clonotypes were shared with at least one healthy donor. Patient gamma repertoires clustered apart from healthy controls; delta did not.

The junction had 15 bases not matched to a gene; V was cut back by 6 bases and J by 0 bases. CDR1 TSWWSYY and CDR2 QGS come from the germline V gene. The CDR3 runs to 19 residues. Judged by abundance, this clone is large. The antigen remains undetermined. The sample holds other DNA sequences that translate to the same CDR3. Genomic DNA from isolated PBMCs served as the sequencing template. TCRdb re-processed the multiplex PCR reads using CATT. The sample includes 1,500 to 2,000 delta-chain clones, roughly 2.9% of them seen just once. The chain recombines TRDV1 with TRDJ1; TRDD3 matches 11 bases. The TCR originated in a human donor in good health. Sequencing was performed on blood. The CDR3 protein is CALGPGTYWGIRYTDKLIF. As DNA, the CDR3 is TGTGCTCTTGGTCCAGGAACCTACTGGGGGATAAGGTACACCGATAAACTCATCTTT.